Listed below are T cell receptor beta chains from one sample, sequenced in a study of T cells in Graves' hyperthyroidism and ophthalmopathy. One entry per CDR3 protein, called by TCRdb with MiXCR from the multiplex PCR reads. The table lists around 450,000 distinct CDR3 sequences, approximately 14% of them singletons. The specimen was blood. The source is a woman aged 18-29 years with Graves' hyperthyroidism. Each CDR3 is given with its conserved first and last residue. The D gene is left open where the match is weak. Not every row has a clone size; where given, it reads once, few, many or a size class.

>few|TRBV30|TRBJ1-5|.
CAWSVRRDQPQHF
TGTGCCTGGAGTGTACGCAGGGATCAGCCCCAGCATTTT
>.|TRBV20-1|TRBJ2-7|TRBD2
CSAERTSRSEQYF
TGCAGTGCCGAGAGGACTAGCCGATCCGAGCAGTACTTC
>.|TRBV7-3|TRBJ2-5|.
CTSSLTGGAETQYF
TGTACCAGCAGCTTAACGGGCGGGGCGGAGACCCAGTACTTC
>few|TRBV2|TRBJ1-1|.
CASSEFGVMNTEAFF
TGTGCCAGCAGTGAGTTCGGGGTCATGAACACTGAAGCTTTCTTT
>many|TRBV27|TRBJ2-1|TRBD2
CASSDRPRLAFYNEQFF
TGTGCCAGCAGTGACCGTCCGAGACTAGCGTTTTACAATGAGCAGTTCTTC
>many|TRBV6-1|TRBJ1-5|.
CASSVENYSNQPQHF
TGTGCCAGCAGTGTTGAGAATTATAGCAATCAGCCCCAGCATTTT
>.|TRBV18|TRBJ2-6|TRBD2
CASSGLAGGVSGANVLTF
TGTGCCAGCTCAGGACTAGCGGGAGGGGTCTCTGGGGCCAACGTCCTGACTTTC
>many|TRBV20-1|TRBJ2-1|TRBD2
CSARDGRGYNEQFF
TGCAGTGCTAGAGATGGGAGGGGCTACAATGAGCAGTTCTTC
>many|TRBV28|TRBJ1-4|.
CASRRMGNEKLFF
TGTGCCAGCAGGAGGATGGGGAATGAAAAACTGTTTTTT
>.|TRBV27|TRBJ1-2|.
CASGGNYGYTF
TGTGCCAGTGGGGGGAACTATGGCTACACCTTC
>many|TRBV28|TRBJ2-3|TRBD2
CASSNAGTSVGNTQYF
TGTGCCAGCAGTAATGCCGGGACTAGCGTAGGGAATACGCAGTATTTT
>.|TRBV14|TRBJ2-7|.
CASSDRGPYEQYF
TGTGCCAGCAGCGACCGGGGACCCTACGAGCAGTACTTC
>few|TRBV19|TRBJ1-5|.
CASSIGAGGRGGQPQHF
TGTGCCAGTAGTATCGGGGCAGGAGGTCGAGGCGGTCAGCCCCAGCATTTT
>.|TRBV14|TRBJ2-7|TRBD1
CASSRIRDRAPYEQYF
TGTGCCAGCAGCCGTATCCGGGACAGAGCGCCCTACGAGCAGTACTTC
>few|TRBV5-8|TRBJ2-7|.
CASSLDLWGSYEQYF
TGTGCCAGCAGCTTGGATCTGTGGGGTTCCTACGAGCAGTACTTC
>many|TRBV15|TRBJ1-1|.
CATSRGAGSEAFF
TGTGCCACCAGCAGAGGGGCAGGGAGTGAAGCTTTCTTT
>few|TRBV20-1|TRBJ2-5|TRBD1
CSARDPGQGEETQYF
TGCAGTGCTAGAGATCCAGGACAGGGGGAAGAGACCCAGTACTTC
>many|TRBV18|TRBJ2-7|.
CASSPSVGYEQYF
TGTGCCAGCTCACCATCTGTAGGCTACGAGCAGTACTTC
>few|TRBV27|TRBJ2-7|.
CASSRDSEQYF
TGTGCCAGCAGCCGCGACAGCGAGCAGTACTTC
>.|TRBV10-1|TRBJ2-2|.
CASSESPNTGELFF
TGCGCCAGCAGTGAGTCGCCGAACACCGGGGAGCTGTTTTTT
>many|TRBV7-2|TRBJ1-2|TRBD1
CASSGTAGPSYGYTF
TGTGCCAGCAGCGGGACAGCAGGCCCGAGCTATGGCTACACCTTC
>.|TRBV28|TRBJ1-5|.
CASRNWAPNNQPQHF
TGTGCCAGCAGAAATTGGGCCCCCAACAATCAGCCCCAGCATTTT
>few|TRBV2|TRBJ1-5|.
CASREGTVFNQPQHF
TGTGCCAGCAGGGAAGGGACCGTCTTCAATCAGCCCCAGCATTTT
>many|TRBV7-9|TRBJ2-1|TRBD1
CASSPKGQAAYNEQFF
TGTGCCAGCAGCCCTAAGGGACAGGCGGCCTACAATGAGCAGTTCTTC
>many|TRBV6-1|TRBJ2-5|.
CASSEGARETQYF
TGTGCCAGCAGTGAGGGGGCGCGGGAGACCCAGTACTTC
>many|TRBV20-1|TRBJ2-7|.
CSARDTRSTYEQYF
TGCAGTGCTAGAGATACGAGGTCAACCTACGAGCAGTACTTC
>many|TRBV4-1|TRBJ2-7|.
CASSQEPSYEQYF
TGCGCCAGCAGCCAAGAACCTAGCTACGAGCAGTACTTC
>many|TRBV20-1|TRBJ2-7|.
CSARDREVFYEQYF
TGCAGTGCTAGAGATCGCGAGGTCTTCTACGAGCAGTACTTC
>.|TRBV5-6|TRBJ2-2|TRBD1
CASRRLDREHGELFF
TGTGCCAGCAGGAGACTGGACAGGGAGCACGGGGAGCTGTTTTTT
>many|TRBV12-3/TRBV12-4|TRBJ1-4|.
CASSLAAAATNEKLFF
TGTGCCAGCAGTTTGGCAGCCGCGGCAACTAATGAAAAACTGTTTTTT
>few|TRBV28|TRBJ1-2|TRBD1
CASSTGTGLGHGYTF
TGTGCCAGCAGTACGGGGACAGGGTTGGGCCATGGCTACACCTTC
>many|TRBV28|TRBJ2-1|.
CASRAPGTFNEQFF
TGTGCCAGCAGGGCCCCCGGGACTTTCAATGAGCAGTTCTTC
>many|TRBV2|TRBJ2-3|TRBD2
CASSRAPSGSMSDTQYF
TGTGCCAGCAGCCGGGCGCCTAGCGGGAGTATGTCAGATACGCAGTATTTT
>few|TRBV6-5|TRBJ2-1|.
CASSSLESYNEQFF
TGTGCCAGCAGTTCTCTGGAGTCCTACAATGAGCAGTTCTTC
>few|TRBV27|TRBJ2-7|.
CASRAGTTSWEQYF
TGTGCCAGCAGAGCCGGGACAACCTCTTGGGAGCAGTACTTC
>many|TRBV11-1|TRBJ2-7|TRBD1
CASSLAPGQTYEQYF
TGTGCCAGCAGCTTAGCCCCGGGACAGACCTACGAGCAGTACTTC
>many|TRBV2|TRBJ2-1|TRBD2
CASSPPWTSGLNEQFF
TGTGCCAGCAGTCCTCCCTGGACTAGCGGGCTCAATGAGCAGTTCTTC
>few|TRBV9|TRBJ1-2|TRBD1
CASSATDRADYGYTF
TGTGCCAGCAGCGCGACGGACAGGGCGGACTATGGCTACACCTTC
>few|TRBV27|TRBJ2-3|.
CASSLSLLFTDTQYF
TGTGCCAGCAGTTTATCTCTTCTGTTTACAGATACGCAGTATTTT
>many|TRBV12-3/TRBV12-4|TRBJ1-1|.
CASSFSPWNTEAFF
TGTGCCAGCAGTTTTAGCCCCTGGAACACTGAAGCTTTCTTT
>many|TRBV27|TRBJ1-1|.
CASRPRRQNRVDTEAFF
TGTGCCAGCCGTCCCCGCCGGCAGAACAGGGTGGACACTGAAGCTTTCTTT
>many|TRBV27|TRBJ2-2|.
CASSLILPRDTGELFF
TGTGCCAGCAGTTTAATTCTACCCCGAGACACCGGGGAGCTGTTTTTT
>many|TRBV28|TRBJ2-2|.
CAIWGRLVGELFF
TGTGCCATCTGGGGACGACTAGTCGGGGAGCTGTTTTTT
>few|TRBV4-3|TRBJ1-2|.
CASSQEGRNYGYTF
TGCGCCAGCAGCCAAGAGGGGAGGAACTATGGCTACACCTTC
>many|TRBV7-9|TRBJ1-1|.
CASSARVRGTEAFF
TGTGCCAGCAGCGCACGGGTCAGGGGCACTGAAGCTTTCTTT